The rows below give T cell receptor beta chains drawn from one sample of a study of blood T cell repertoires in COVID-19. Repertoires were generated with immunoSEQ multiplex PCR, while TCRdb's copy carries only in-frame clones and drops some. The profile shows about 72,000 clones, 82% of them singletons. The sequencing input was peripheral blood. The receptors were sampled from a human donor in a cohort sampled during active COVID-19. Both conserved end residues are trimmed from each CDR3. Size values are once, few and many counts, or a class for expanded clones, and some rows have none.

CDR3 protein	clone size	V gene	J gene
ASRTRGSWCGQY	.	TRBV7-3	TRBJ2-5
ASSSPWSSLSGNTIY	.	TRBV11-2	TRBJ1-3
ASSGDPLYGYT	.	TRBV5-1	TRBJ1-2
ASSAGTGLAGELF	.	TRBV7-2	TRBJ2-2
ANGQGAYEQY	few	TRBV10-3	TRBJ2-7
ASRPPLAGGITGELF	.	TRBV7-9	TRBJ2-2
ASSSSPVAGGPNEQF	.	TRBV4-2	TRBJ2-1
ASSRQSPNSPLH	.	TRBV7-9	TRBJ1-6
ASSLDPAGGYNEQF	.	TRBV7-2	TRBJ2-1
ASSLQGMSSEQY	.	TRBV2	TRBJ2-7
ASSYRGEGWEQY	.	TRBV5-5	TRBJ2-7
ARLLNTRYEQY	once	TRBV19	TRBJ2-7
ASSESAGAQETQY	medium-sized	TRBV6-1	TRBJ2-5
ASRVTELNTEAF	.	TRBV7-8	TRBJ1-1
ASSSRQAKETQY	once	TRBV7-9	TRBJ2-5
ASSPGQGDPIRAQY	.	TRBV5-4	TRBJ2-7
ASSKGIVVQGPISYEQY	.	TRBV21-1	TRBJ2-7
ASRQGNTEAF	few	TRBV25-1	TRBJ1-1
ASSLARGAGELF	.	TRBV5-6	TRBJ2-2
ASSYQSGVYGYT	.	TRBV6-5	TRBJ1-2
ATRTSGGANEQY	few	TRBV6-5	TRBJ2-7
ASSPRTGRNTEAF	.	TRBV4-1	TRBJ1-1
ASSKGTSGGAYNEQF	.	TRBV21-1	TRBJ2-1
ASSYRGSSYNSPLH	once	TRBV6-5	TRBJ1-6
ASSSRDSSTYEQY	.	TRBV5-1	TRBJ2-7
SVLQGATYEQY	.	TRBV29-1	TRBJ2-7